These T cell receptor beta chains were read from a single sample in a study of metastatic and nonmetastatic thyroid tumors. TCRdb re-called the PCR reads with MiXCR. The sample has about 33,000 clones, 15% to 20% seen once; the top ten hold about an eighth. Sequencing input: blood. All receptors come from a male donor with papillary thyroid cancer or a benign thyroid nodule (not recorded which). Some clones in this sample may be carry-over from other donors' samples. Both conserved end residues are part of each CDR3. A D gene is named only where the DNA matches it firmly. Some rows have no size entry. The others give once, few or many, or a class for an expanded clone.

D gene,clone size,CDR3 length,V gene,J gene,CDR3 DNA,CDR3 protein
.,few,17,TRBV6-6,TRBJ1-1,TGTGCCAGCAGTTACTCCGAAGGTTGGGGACAAAACACTGAAGCTTTCTTT,CASSYSEGWGQNTEAFF
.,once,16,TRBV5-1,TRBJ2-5,TGCGCCAGCAGCTTGGGGATTTGGGGGGCCAAAGAGACCCAGTACTTC,CASSLGIWGAKETQYF
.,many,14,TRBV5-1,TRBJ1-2,TGCGCCAGCAGCTTGTCGGACAGCAACTATGGCTACACCTTC,CASSLSDSNYGYTF
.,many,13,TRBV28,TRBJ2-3,TGTGCCAGCAGAGGGACTTCCACAGATACGCAGTATTTT,CASRGTSTDTQYF
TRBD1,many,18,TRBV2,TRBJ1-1,TGTGCCAGCGCTAGGGACAGGGCCCGGGTGGTGGGTAGGACTGAAGCTTTCTTT,CASARDRARVVGRTEAFF
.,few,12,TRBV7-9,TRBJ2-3,TGTGCCAGCAGAGTCGGGGACGAGTTTAGGTATTTT,CASRVGDEFRYF
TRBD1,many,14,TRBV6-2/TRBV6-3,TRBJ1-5,TGTGCCAGCAGTTATGGACAGGAGAATCAGCCCCAGCATTTT,CASSYGQENQPQHF
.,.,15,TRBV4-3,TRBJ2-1,TGCGCCAGCAGCGGGAAGGGGTCTCGGTACAATGAGCAGTTCTTC,CASSGKGSRYNEQFF
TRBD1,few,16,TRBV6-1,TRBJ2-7,TGTGCCAGCAGAAAACGACAGGGGGTGAGCTCCTACGAGCAGTACTTC,CASRKRQGVSSYEQYF
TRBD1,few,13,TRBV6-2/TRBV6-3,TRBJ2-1,TGTGCCAGCAACAGGGGTTCCTACAATGAGCAGTTCTTC,CASNRGSYNEQFF
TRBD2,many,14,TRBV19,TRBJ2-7,TGTGCCAGTAGTATCATGGGGGACTACTACGAGCAGTACTTC,CASSIMGDYYEQYF
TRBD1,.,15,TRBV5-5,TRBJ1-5,TGTGCCAGCAGCTTGGTGGACAGGGCTACTCAGCCCCAGCATTTT,CASSLVDRATQPQHF
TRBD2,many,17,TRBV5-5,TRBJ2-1,TGTGCCAGCAGCTTGGTCCCTAGCGGGGGTTCCTACAATGAGCAGTTCTTC,CASSLVPSGGSYNEQFF
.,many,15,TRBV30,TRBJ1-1,TGTGCCTGGAGTGTAAAAATGTCGGGGAACACTGAAGCTTTCTTT,CAWSVKMSGNTEAFF
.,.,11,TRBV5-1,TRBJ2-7,TGCGCCAGCAGCTCCAGGTACGAGCAGTACTTC,CASSSRYEQYF
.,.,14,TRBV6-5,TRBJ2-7,TGTGCCAGCAGTCACGACAGGGAGGCCTACGAGCAGTACTTC,CASSHDREAYEQYF
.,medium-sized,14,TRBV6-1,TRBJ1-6,TGTGCCAGCAGTGAAGGATCTTCATATTCACCCCTCCACTTT,CASSEGSSYSPLHF